One TCR beta chain is described in this entry. Its antigen is unknown. Only in-frame clones appear in the TCRdb table, and some are missing; sequencing was by immunoSEQ multiplex PCR. This table has about 79,000 clones, approximately 94% appearing once. CDR1 is MNHEY, CDR2 SVGAGI, per germline. V was clipped by 7 bases and J by 3 bases, with 12 bases between them. This CDR3 region has 14 residues. This record belongs to a study of OX40 agonist ivuxolimab in advanced cancers. At the level of the study: An anti-OX40 (CD134) antibody with agonistic activity, ivuxolimab, was administered to patients. Study results and limitations: People who partly responded at 0.1-3.0 mg/kg had some of the least clonal expansion seen.

Researchers took blood at baseline, on cycle 4 day 1, and on cycle 7 day 1. The chain employs TRBV6-5 and TRBJ2-2, with a tentative D call TRBD1 (6 bases). The material was CD4+ or CD8+ T cells sorted from blood, obtained in a trial of the OX40 agonist ivuxolimab. This clonotype was obtained from an adult with an advanced solid tumor such as melanoma, head and neck, liver or kidney cancer. Here the CDR3 reads CASTPDSYTGELFF. In DNA form, the CDR3 reads TGTGCCAGCACCCCGGACAGTTACACCGGGGAGCTGTTTTTT.